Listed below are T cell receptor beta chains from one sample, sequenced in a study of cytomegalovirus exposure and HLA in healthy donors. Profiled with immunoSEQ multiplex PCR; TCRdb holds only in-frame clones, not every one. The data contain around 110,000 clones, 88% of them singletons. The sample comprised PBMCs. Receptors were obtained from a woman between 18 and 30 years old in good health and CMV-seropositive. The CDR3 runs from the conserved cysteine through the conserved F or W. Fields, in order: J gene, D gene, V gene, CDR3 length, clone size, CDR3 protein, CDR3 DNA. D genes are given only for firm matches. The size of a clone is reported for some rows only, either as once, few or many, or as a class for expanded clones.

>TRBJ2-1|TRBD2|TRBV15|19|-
CATSRLGGGLAGLNNEQFF
TGTGCCACCAGCAGATTGGGGGGAGGGCTAGCGGGGTTGAACAATGAGCAGTTCTTC
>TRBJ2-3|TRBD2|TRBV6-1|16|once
CASSENLGLGPDTQYF
TGTGCCAGCAGTGAGAACCTGGGACTAGGCCCAGATACGCAGTATTTT
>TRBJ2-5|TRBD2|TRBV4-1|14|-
CASRGGLARETQYF
TGCGCCAGCAGAGGGGGACTAGCCCGGGAGACCCAGTACTTC
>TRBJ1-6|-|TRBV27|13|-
CASSGGFNSPLHF
TGTGCCAGCAGTGGCGGGTTTAATTCACCCCTCCACTTT
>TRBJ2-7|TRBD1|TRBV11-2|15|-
CASSLVSDRGYEQYF
TGTGCCAGCAGCTTAGTTTCGGACAGGGGGTACGAGCAGTACTTC
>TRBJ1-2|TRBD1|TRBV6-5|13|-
CASSYVTGKGYTF
TGTGCCAGCAGTTACGTGACAGGGAAAGGCTACACCTTC
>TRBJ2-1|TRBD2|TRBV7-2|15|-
CASSPTSGVLNEQFF
TGTGCCAGCAGCCCAACTAGCGGGGTTTTGAATGAGCAGTTCTTC
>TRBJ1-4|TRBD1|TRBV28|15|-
CASSYVGTGYEKLFF
TGTGCCAGCAGTTACGTCGGGACAGGCTATGAAAAACTGTTTTTT
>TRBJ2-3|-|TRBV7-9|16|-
CASSTGPGHRAGTQYF
TGTGCCAGCAGCACTGGACCGGGACACCGGGCAGGTACGCAGTATTTT
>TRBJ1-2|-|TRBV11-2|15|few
CASSLGSGQGSGYTF
TGTGCCAGCAGCTTAGGTTCCGGCCAGGGTAGTGGCTACACCTTC
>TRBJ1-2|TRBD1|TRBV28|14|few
CASSLTGGYYGYTF
TGTGCCAGCAGCCTCACAGGGGGGTACTATGGCTACACCTTC
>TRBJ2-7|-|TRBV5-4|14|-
CASSLDRQSYEQYF
TGTGCCAGCAGCTTGGACAGACAATCCTACGAGCAGTACTTC
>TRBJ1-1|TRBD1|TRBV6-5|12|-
CASRTGPTEAFF
TGTGCCAGCAGGACAGGGCCCACTGAAGCTTTCTTT
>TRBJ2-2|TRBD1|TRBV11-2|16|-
CASSLSGTVNTGELFF
TGTGCCAGCAGCCTCTCCGGGACAGTGAACACCGGGGAGCTGTTTTTT
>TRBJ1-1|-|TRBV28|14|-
CASSLLDRDTEAFF
TGTGCCAGCAGTTTACTCGACAGAGACACTGAAGCTTTCTTT
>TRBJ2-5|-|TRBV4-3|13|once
CASSQEGGETQYF
TGCGCCAGCAGCCAAGAGGGGGGAGAGACCCAGTACTTC
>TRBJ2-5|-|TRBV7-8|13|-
CASSYTYQETQYF
TGTGCCAGCAGCTACACGTACCAAGAGACCCAGTACTTC
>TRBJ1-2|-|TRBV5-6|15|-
CASSLEGAPPSGYTF
TGTGCCAGCAGCTTGGAAGGAGCCCCACCTTCCGGCTACACCTTC
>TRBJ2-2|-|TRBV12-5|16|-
CASGLVTGRGTGELFF
TGTGCTAGTGGTTTGGTGACAGGTCGGGGCACCGGGGAGCTGTTTTTT
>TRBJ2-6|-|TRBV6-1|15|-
CASSSGVDGANVLTF
TGTGCCAGCAGTTCAGGGGTCGACGGGGCCAACGTCCTGACTTTC
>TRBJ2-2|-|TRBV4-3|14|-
CASSQDQITGELFF
TGCGCCAGCAGCCAAGATCAGATCACCGGGGAGCTGTTTTTT
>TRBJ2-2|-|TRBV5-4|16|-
CASSSGLSVNTGELFF
TGTGCCAGCAGCTCAGGACTATCAGTGAACACCGGGGAGCTGTTTTTT
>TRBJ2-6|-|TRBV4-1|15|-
CASSPRFSGANVLTF
TGCGCCAGCAGCCCGCGATTCTCTGGGGCCAACGTCCTGACTTTC
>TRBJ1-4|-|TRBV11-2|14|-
CASSLDRGVEKLFF
TGTGCCAGCAGCTTAGACAGGGGTGTGGAAAAACTGTTTTTT
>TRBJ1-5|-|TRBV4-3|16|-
CASSQGTGTYNQPQHF
TGCGCCAGCAGCCAAGGTACAGGGACCTACAATCAGCCCCAGCATTTT
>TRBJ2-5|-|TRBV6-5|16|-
CASSYGVLGRGETQYF
TGTGCCAGCAGTTATGGTGTCCTGGGGCGGGGTGAGACCCAGTACTTC
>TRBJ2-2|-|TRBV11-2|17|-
CASSPIRVAGHPGELFF
TGTGCCAGCAGCCCAATCCGTGTGGCAGGGCACCCCGGGGAGCTGTTTTTT
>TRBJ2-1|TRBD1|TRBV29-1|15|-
CSVVKGQGAYNEQFF
TGCAGCGTAGTTAAGGGACAGGGGGCTTACAATGAGCAGTTCTTC
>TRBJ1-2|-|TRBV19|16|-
CASSIEYREYGYGYTF
TGTGCCAGTAGTATAGAGTACAGGGAATATGGATATGGCTACACCTTC
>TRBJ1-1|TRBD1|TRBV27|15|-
CASILGTGVNTEAFF
TGTGCCAGCATCTTAGGGACAGGGGTTAACACTGAAGCTTTCTTT
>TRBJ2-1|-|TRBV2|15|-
CASSGGSFSDNEQFF
TGTGCCAGCAGTGGCGGATCCTTCAGTGACAATGAGCAGTTCTTC
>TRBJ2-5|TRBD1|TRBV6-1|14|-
CASSEGYRGETQYF
TGTGCCAGCAGTGAAGGGTACAGGGGGGAGACCCAGTACTTC
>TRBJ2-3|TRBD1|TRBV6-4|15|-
CASSYGQGSTDTQYF
TGTGCCAGCAGCTACGGACAGGGTAGCACAGATACGCAGTATTTT
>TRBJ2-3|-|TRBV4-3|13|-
CASSQVSADTQYF
TGCGCCAGCAGCCAAGTTTCTGCAGATACGCAGTATTTT
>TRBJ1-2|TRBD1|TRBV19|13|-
CATRTGMEYGYTF
TGTGCCACCCGGACAGGGATGGAGTATGGCTACACCTTC
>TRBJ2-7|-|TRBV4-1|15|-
CASSQSRPGPYEQYF
TGCGCCAGCAGCCAATCTCGGCCAGGGCCCTACGAGCAGTACTTC
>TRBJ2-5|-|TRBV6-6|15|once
CASSYPTGEEETQYF
TGTGCCAGCAGTTACCCTACAGGGGAGGAAGAGACCCAGTACTTC
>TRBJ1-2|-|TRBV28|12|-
CASSFKRYGYTF
TGTGCCAGCAGTTTCAAGCGCTATGGCTACACCTTC
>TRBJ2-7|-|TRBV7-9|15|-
CASSLVGAVNYEQYF
TGTGCCAGCAGCTTAGTGGGCGCAGTCAACTACGAGCAGTACTTC
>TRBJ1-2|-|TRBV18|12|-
CASSPGEAGYTF
TGTGCCAGCTCACCCGGGGAGGCTGGCTACACCTTC
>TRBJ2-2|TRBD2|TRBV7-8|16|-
CASSLGGGVNTGELFF
TGTGCCAGCAGCTTAGGGGGAGGGGTAAACACCGGGGAGCTGTTTTTT
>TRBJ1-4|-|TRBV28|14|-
CASSGIATNEKLFF
TGTGCCAGCAGTGGTATAGCAACTAATGAAAAACTGTTTTTT
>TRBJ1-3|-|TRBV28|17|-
CASSSRWGGLSGNTIYF
TGTGCCAGCAGTTCCCGATGGGGGGGCCTCTCTGGAAACACCATATATTTT
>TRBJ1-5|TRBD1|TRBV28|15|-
CASSLGGQGNQPQHF
TGTGCCAGCAGTTTAGGGGGACAGGGGAATCAGCCCCAGCATTTT
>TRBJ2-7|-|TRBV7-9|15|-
CASSLTRGSPYEQYF
TGTGCCAGCAGCTTGACCCGGGGGTCGCCCTACGAGCAGTACTTC
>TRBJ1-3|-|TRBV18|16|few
CASSLWTADSGNTIYF
TGTGCCAGCTCACTCTGGACAGCTGACTCTGGAAACACCATATATTTT
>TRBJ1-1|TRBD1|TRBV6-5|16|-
CASSYSRQGSNSEAFF
TGTGCCAGCAGTTACTCCCGACAGGGATCGAATTCTGAAGCTTTCTTT
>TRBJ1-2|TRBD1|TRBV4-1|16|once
CASSQAGQGADYGYTF
TGCGCCAGCAGCCAAGCGGGGCAGGGGGCTGACTATGGCTACACCTTC
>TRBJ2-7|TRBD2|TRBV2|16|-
CASSPGLAGVSYEQYF
TGTGCCAGCAGTCCAGGACTAGCGGGGGTGTCCTACGAGCAGTACTTC
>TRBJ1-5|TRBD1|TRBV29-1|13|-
CSVGGQSNQPQHF
TGCAGCGTTGGGGGACAGAGTAATCAGCCCCAGCATTTT
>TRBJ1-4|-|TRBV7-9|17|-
CASSTVQGWGTNEKLFF
TGTGCCAGCAGCACCGTACAGGGTTGGGGTACTAATGAAAAACTGTTTTTT
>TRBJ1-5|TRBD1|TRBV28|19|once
CASSSYTYVGQGSDQPQHF
TGTGCCAGCAGTTCCTACACTTATGTGGGACAGGGGAGCGATCAGCCCCAGCATTTT
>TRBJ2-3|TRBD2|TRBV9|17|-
CASSFPSSGGALNTQYF
TGTGCCAGCAGCTTCCCTTCTAGCGGGGGGGCCTTGAATACGCAGTATTTT
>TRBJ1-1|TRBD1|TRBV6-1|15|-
CASNRDRMRDTEAFF
TGTGCCAGCAACCGGGACAGAATGCGGGACACTGAAGCTTTCTTT
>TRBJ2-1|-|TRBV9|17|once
CASSVGSSWSSYNEQFF
TGTGCCAGCAGCGTAGGTAGTAGCTGGAGCTCCTACAATGAGCAGTTCTTC
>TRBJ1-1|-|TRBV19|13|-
CASSGTGYTEAFF
TGTGCCAGTAGTGGAACAGGGTACACTGAAGCTTTCTTT
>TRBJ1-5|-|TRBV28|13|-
CASIGGGAQPQHF
TGTGCCAGCATTGGGGGAGGAGCGCAGCCCCAGCATTTT
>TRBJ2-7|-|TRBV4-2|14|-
CASSQDLGAYEQYF
TGTGCCAGCAGCCAAGATCTAGGGGCCTACGAGCAGTACTTC
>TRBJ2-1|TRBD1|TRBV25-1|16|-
CASSELGTGNYNEQFF
TGTGCCAGCAGTGAATTGGGGACAGGGAATTACAATGAGCAGTTCTTC
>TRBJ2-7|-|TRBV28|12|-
CASSKTAYEQYF
TGTGCCAGCAGCAAGACAGCCTACGAGCAGTACTTC